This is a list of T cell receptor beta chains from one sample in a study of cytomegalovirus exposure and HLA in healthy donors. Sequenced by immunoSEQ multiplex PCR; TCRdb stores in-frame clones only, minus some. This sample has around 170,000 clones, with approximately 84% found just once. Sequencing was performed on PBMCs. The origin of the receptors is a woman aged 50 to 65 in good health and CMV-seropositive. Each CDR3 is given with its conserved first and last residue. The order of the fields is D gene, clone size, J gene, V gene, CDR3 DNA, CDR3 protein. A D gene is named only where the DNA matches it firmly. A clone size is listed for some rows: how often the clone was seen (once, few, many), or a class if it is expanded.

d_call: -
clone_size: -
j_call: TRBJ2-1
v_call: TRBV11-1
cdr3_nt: TGTGCCAGCAGCCTCCGGGATGAGCAGTTCTTC
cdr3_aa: CASSLRDEQFF

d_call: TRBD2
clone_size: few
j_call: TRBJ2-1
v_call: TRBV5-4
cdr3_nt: TGTGCCAGCAGCTTGTTACTAGCGGGGGGCTCCTACAATGAGCAGTTCTTC
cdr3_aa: CASSLLLAGGSYNEQFF

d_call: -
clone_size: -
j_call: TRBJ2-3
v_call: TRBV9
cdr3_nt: TGTGCCAGCAGCGTAGGAGCAGGGGAAAAAACAGATACGCAGTATTTT
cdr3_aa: CASSVGAGEKTDTQYF

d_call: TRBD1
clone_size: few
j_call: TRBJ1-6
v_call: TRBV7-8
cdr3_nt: TGTGCCAGCACCCACCGGGACAGGGCCTATTTCCTCCACTTT
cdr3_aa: CASTHRDRAYFLHF

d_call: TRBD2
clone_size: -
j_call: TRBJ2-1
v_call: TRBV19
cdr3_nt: TGTGCCAGTACCCCACTAGCGGGGTACAATGAGCAGTTCTTC
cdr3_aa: CASTPLAGYNEQFF

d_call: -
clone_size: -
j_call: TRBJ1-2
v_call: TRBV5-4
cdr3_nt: TGTGCCAGCAGCTTGCAGGGTTCCGCTGGCTACACCTTC
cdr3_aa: CASSLQGSAGYTF

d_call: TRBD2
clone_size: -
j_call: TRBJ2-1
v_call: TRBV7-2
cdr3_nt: TGTGCCAGCAGCTTCTCTAGCGGGGTCAATGAGCAGTTCTTC
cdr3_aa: CASSFSSGVNEQFF

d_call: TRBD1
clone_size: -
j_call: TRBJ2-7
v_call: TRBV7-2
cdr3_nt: TGTGCCAGCAGCTTAGGAGCGACAGGGACCTACGAGCAGTACTTC
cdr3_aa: CASSLGATGTYEQYF

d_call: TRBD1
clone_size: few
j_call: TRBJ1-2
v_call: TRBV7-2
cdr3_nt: TGTGCCAGCAGCTTAGGACAGGGGGCAAGCTATGGCTACACCTTC
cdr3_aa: CASSLGQGASYGYTF

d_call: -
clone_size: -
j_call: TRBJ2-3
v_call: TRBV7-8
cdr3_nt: TGTGCCAGCAGCTTAGTTGGCAGGGAAGATACGCAGTATTTT
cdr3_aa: CASSLVGREDTQYF

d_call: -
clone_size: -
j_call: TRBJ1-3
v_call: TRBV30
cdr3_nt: TGTGCCTGGAGGCGAGACAGTTCGGGAAACACCATATATTTT
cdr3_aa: CAWRRDSSGNTIYF

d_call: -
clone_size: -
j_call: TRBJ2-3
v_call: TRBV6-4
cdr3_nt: TGTGCCAGCAGTGAATTTTCTCGGGTTACAGATACGCAGTATTTT
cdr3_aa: CASSEFSRVTDTQYF

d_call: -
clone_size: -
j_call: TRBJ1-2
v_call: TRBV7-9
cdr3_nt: TGTGCCAGCAGCACAGGGCGTAGGAACTATGGCTACACCTTC
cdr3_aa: CASSTGRRNYGYTF

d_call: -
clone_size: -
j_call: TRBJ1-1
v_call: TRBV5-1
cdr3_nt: TGCGCCAGCAGCTTGGCCGGTACGAACACTGAAGCTTTCTTT
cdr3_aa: CASSLAGTNTEAFF

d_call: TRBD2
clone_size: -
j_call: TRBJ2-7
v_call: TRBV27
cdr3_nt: TGTGCCAGCAGTGAGCTAGCGGCGTACGAGCAGTACTTC
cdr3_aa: CASSELAAYEQYF

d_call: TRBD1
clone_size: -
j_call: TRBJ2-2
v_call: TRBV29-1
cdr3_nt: TGCAGCGTTGGGACAGGGACTTGGACCGGGGAGCTGTTTTTT
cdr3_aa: CSVGTGTWTGELFF